This T cell receptor (beta chain) is drawn from a study of T cell responses to AZD1222 COVID-19 vaccine. This CDR3 comprises 15 residues. The germline V gene encodes CDR1 SGHTA and CDR2 FQGTGA. Unmatched junction bases numbered 2, after V lost 0 bases and J lost 3 bases. TCRdb's table, derived via immunoSEQ multiplex PCR, lists solely in-frame clones and lacks some. The profile shows 170,000 or so clones, roughly 87% of them singletons. This clonotype was sampled from an adult in good health. Sequenced material: peripheral blood, taken on day 0 of AZD1222 vaccination. This chain uses TRBV7-3 with TRBJ2-1; 7 nucleotides agree with TRBD1. Here the CDR3 reads CASSLTPGGYNEQFF. CDR3 coding DNA: TGTGCCAGCAGCTTAACCCCAGGGGGCTACAATGAGCAGTTCTTC.